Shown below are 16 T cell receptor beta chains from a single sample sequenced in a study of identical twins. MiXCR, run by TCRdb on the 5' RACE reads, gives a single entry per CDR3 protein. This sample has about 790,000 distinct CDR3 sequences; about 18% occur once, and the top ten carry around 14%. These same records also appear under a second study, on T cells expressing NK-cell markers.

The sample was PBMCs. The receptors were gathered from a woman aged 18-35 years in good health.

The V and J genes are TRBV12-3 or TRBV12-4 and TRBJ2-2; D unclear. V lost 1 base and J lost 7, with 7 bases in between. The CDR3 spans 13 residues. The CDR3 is CASSLGLGGELFF. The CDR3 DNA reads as TGTGCCAGCAGTTTAGGCCTGGGCGGGGAGCTGTTTTTT.

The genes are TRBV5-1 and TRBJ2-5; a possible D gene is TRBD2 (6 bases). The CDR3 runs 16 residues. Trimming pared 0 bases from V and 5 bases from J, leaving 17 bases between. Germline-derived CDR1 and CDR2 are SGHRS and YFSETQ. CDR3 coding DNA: TGCGCCAGCAGCTTGGAAGGCATAAGGGGAGGCGAGACCCAGTACTTC. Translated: CASSLEGIRGGETQYF.

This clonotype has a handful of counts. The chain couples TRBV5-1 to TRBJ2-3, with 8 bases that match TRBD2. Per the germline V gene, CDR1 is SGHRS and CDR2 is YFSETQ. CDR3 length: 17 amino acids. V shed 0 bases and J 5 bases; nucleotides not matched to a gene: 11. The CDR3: CASSLGLAGAAGDTQYF. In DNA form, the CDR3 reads TGCGCCAGCAGCTTGGGCCTAGCGGGCGCGGCCGGAGATACGCAGTATTTT.

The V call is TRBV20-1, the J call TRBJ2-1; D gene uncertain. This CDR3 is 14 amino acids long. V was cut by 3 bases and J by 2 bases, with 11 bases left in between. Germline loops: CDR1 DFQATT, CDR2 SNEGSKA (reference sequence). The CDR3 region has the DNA TGCAGTGCTAGTTTTGACGACCCCTACAATGAGCAGTTCTTC. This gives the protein CSASFDDPYNEQFF.

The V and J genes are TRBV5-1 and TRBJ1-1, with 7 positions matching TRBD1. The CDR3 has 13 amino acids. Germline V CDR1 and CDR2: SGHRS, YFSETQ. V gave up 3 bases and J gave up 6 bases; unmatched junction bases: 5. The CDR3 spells CASSSSGGSEAFF. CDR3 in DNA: TGCGCCAGCAGCTCTTCAGGGGGGTCTGAAGCTTTCTTT.

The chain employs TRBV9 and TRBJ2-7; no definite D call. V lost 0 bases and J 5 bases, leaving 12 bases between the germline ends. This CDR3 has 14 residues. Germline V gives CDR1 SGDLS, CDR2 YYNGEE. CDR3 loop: CASSVAPSRDEQYF. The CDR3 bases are TGTGCCAGCAGCGTAGCGCCGTCCCGGGACGAGCAGTACTTC. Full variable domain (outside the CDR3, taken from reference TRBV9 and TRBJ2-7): DSGVTQTPKHLITATGQRVTLRCSPRSGDLSVYWYQQSLDQGLQFLIQYYNGEERAKGNILERFSAQQFPDLHSELNLSSLELGDSALYFCASSVAPSRDEQYFGPGTRLTVT.

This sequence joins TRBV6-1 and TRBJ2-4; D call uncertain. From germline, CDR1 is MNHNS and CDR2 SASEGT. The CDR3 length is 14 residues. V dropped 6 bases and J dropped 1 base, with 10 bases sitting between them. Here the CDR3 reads CASSVLGAKNIQYF. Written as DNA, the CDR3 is TGTGCCAGCAGCGTGTTAGGGGCCAAAAACATTCAGTACTTC.

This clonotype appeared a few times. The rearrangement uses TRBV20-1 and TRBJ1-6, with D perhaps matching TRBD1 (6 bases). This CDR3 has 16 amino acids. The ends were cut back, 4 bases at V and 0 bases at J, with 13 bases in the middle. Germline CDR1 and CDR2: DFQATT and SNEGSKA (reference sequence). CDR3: CSAKVTGSSYNSPLHF. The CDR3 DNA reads TGCAGTGCTAAAGTAACAGGGAGCTCCTATAATTCACCCCTCCACTTT.

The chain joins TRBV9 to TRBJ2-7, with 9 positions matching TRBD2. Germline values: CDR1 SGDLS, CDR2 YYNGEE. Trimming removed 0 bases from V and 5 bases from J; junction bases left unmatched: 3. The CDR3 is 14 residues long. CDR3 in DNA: TGTGCCAGCAGCGTAGGGCTAGCGGGGAACGAGCAGTACTTC. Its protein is CASSVGLAGNEQYF.

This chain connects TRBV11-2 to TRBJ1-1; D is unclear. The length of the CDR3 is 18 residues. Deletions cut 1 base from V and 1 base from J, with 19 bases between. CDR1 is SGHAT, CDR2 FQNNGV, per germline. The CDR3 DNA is TGTGCCAGCAGCTTAGGTTTAATTCTGGAAGAAAGGAACACTGAAGCTTTCTTT. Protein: CASSLGLILEERNTEAFF.

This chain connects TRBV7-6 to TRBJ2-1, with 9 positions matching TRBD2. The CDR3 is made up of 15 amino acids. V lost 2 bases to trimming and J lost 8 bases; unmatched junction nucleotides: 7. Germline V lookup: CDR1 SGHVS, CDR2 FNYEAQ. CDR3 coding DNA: TGTGCCAGCAGCTTAAAACCTAGCGGGACCGATGAGCAGTTCTTC. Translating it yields CASSLKPSGTDEQFF. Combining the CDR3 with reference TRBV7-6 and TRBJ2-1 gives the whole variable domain GAGVSQSPRYKVTKRGQDVALRCDPISGHVSLYWYRQALGQGPEFLTYFNYEAQQDKSGLPNDRFSAERPEGSISTLTIQRTEQRDSAMYRCASSLKPSGTDEQFFGPGTRLTVL.

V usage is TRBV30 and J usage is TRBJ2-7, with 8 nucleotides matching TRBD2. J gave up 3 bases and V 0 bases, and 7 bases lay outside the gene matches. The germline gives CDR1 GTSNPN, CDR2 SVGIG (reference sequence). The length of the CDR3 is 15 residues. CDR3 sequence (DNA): TGTGCCTGGAGTGTCGGCGGGAGGAGTTTCTACGAGCAGTACTTC. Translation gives CAWSVGGRSFYEQYF.

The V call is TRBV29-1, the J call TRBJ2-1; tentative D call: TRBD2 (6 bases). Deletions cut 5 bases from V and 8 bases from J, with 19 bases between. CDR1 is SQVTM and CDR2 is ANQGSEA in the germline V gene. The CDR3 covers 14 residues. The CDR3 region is CSVLLRGGIDEQFF. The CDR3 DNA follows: TGCAGCGTTCTACTGCGGGGTGGTATCGATGAGCAGTTCTTC.

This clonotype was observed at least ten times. This chain's CDR3 is CASSQTGSQDTQYF. CDR3 DNA sequence: TGTGCCAGCAGTCAGACAGGGTCTCAGGATACGCAGTATTTT. The chain links TRBV12-3 or TRBV12-4 to TRBJ2-3, with TRBD1 matching over 7 bases. Unmatched junction bases numbered 8, after V lost 5 bases and J lost 6 bases. This CDR3 contains 14 residues.

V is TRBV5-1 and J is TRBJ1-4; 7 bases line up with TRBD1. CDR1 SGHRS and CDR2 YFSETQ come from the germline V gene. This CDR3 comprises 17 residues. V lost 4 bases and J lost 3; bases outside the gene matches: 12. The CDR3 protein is CASSAKTRGLANEKLFF. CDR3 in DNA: TGCGCCAGCAGCGCGAAAACGAGGGGGCTGGCTAATGAAAAACTGTTTTTT.

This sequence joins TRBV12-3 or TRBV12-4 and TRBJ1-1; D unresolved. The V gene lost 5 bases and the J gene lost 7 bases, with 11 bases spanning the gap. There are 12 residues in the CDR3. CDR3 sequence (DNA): TGTGCCAGCAGTGGCCCATGGGATGAAGCTTTCTTT. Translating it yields CASSGPWDEAFF.